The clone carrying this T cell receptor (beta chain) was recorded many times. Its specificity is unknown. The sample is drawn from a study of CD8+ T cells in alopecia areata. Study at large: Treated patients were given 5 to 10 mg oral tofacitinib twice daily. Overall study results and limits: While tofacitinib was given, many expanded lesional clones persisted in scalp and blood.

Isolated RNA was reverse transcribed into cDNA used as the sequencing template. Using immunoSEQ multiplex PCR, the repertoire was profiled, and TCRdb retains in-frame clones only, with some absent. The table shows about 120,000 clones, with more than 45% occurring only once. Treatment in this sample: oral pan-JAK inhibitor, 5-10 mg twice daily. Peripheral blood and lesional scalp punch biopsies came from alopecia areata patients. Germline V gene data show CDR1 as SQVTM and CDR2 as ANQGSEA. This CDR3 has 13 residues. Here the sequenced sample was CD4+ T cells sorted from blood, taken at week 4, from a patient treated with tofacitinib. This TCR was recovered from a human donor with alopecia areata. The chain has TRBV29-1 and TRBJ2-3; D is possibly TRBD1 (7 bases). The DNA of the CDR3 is TGCAGTTCCAGGGGGGCGAGGACAGATACGCAGTATTTT. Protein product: CSSRGARTDTQYF.